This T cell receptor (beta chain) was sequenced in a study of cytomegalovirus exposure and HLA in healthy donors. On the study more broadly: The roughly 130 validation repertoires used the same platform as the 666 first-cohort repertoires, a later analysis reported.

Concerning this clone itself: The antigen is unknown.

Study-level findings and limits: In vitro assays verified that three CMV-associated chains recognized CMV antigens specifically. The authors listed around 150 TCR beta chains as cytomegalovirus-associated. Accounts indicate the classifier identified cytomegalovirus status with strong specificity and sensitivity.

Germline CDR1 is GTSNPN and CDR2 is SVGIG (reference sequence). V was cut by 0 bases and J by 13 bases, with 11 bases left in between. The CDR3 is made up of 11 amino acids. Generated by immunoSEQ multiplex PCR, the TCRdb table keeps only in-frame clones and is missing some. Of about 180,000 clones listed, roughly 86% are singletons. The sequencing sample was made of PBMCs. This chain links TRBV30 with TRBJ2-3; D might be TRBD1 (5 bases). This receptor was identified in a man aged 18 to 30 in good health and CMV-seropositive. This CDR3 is CAWSVQGGKYF. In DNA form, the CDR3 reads TGTGCCTGGAGTGTGCAGGGTGGGAAGTATTTT.